This T cell receptor beta chain stems from a study of shared clonotypes between healthy human individuals. The wider study: Three plates each covered CD4 naive and memory; CD8 naive two, CD8 memory one. Study-level points and caveats: The study's rarefaction showed incomplete sorted-subset sequencing despite large depth.

Every subset had its genomic DNA shared out evenly among several immunoSEQ plates. Profiling relied on immunoSEQ multiplex PCR, and the TCRdb table lists in-frame clones only, not all of them. Seen here are approximately 1,000,000 clones, more than 75% observed once, and the top ten hold under 0.6%. A remark on this clone: No antigen is known for it.

This receptor was identified in a man aged 18-30 years in good health. Some clones in this sample may be carry-over from other donors' samples. Sequencing was performed on memory CD4+ T cells from PBMCs. Subset noted: CD45RA-negative fraction.

CDR3 sequence reads: CASSLQRDRVYNEQFF. The CDR3 DNA sequence: TGTGCCAGCAGCTTACAGCGGGACAGAGTCTACAATGAGCAGTTCTTC. This chain joins TRBV7-2 and TRBJ2-1; D tentatively fits TRBD1 or TRBD2 (7 bases each). The ends were cut back, 2 bases at V and 3 bases at J, with 14 bases in the middle. Germline V lookup: CDR1 SGHTA, CDR2 FQGNSA. This CDR3 comprises 16 residues. Complete variable domain (other parts from reference TRBV7-2 and TRBJ2-1): GAGVSQSPSNKVTEKGKDVELRCDPISGHTALYWYRQSLGQGLEFLIYFQGNSAPDKSGLPSDRFSAERTGGSVSTLTIQRTQQEDSAVYLCASSLQRDRVYNEQFFGPGTRLTVL.